This TCR beta chain was recovered during a study of Ad26.COV2.S vaccination and SARS-CoV-2 variants. For the study at large: Recipients of Ad26.COV2.S got it intramuscularly, once or twice 56 days apart. Study-level points and caveats: From the TCR breadth and depth analyses, total T cell responses may have been underestimated.

In regard to this clone: The antigen is not known.

Treatment indicated: roughly 19 received Ad26.COV2.S at low or high dose, single or two shots; five or six received placebo; per-sample allocation not given. On day 63 after the first injection, vaccine and placebo recipients gave samples. An Ad26 vector expressing Wuhan-strain SARS-CoV-2 spike constituted the vaccine. The CDR3 contains 14 residues. CDR1 and CDR2 (germline): SGHNT, YYREEE (reference sequence). J lost 5 bases, V lost 4 bases, and 8 bases had no gene match. Data came from immunoSEQ multiplex PCR; TCRdb stores just in-frame clones and leaves some out. The sample includes more than 300,000 clones, around 83% of them seen just once.

J is TRBJ2-7 and V is TRBV5-4, with TRBD1 matching over 8 bases. This receptor was obtained from a person aged 18-60 years who received the Ad26.COV2.S COVID-19 vaccine or a placebo. The sample was peripheral blood, taken in a trial of Ad26.COV2.S vaccine versus placebo. CDR3 nucleotide sequence: TGTGCCAGCAGCCCCGACAGGGGCTTCGACGAGCAGTACTTC. It codes for CASSPDRGFDEQYF. The full variable domain, in which reference TRBV5-4 and TRBJ2-7 provide the parts outside the CDR3, is ETGVTQSPTHLIKTRGQQVTLRCSSQSGHNTVSWYQQALGQGPQFIFQYYREEENGRGNFPPRFSGLQFPNYSSELNVNALELDDSALYLCASSPDRGFDEQYFGPGTRLTVT.